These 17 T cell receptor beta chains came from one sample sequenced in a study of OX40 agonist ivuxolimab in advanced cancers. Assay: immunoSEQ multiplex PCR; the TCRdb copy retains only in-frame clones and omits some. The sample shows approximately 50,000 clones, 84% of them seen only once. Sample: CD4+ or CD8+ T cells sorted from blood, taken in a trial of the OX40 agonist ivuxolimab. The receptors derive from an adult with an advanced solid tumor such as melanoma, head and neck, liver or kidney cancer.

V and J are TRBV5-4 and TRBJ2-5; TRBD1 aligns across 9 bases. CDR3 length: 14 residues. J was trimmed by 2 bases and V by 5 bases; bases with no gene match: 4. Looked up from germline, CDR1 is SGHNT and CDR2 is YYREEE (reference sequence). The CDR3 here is CASSWTGVQETQYF. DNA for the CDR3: TGTGCCAGCAGTTGGACAGGGGTACAAGAGACCCAGTACTTC.

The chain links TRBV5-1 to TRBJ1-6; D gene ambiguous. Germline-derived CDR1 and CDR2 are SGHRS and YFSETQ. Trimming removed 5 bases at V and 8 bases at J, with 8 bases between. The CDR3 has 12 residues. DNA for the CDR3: TGCGCCAGCAGAGAGATAGATTCACCCCTCCACTTT. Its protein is CASREIDSPLHF.

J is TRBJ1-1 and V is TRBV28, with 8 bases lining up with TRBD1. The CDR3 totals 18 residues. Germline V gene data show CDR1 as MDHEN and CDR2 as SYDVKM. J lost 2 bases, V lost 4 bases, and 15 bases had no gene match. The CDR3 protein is CASSSAGPWTGRNTEAFF. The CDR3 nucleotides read TGTGCCAGCAGTTCCGCGGGACCCTGGACAGGGCGTAACACTGAAGCTTTCTTT.

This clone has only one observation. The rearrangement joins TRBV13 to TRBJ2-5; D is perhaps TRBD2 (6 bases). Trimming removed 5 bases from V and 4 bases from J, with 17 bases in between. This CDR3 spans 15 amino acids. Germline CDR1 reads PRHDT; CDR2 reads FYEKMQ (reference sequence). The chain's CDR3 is CASSRRGGSVETQYF. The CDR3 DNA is TGTGCCAGCAGCCGGCGAGGAGGGTCGGTAGAGACCCAGTACTTC.

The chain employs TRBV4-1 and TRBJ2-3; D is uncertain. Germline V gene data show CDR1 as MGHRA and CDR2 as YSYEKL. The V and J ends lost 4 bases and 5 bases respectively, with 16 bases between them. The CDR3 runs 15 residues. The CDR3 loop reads CASSLLVGKGDTQYF. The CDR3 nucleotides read TGCGCCAGCAGCCTATTGGTGGGTAAAGGAGATACGCAGTATTTT.

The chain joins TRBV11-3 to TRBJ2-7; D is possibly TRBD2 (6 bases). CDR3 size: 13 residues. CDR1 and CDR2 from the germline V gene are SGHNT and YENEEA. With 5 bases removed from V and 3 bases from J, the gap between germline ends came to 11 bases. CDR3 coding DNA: TGTGCCAGCAGCCTAGCGTTTGGCTACGAGCAGTACTTC. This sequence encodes CASSLAFGYEQYF.

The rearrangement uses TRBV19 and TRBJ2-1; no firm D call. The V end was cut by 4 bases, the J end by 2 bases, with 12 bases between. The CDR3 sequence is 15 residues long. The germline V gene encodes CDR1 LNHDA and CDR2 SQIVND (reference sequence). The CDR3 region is CASSNWVGTYNEQFF. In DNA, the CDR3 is TGTGCCAGTAGTAATTGGGTGGGGACCTACAATGAGCAGTTCTTC.

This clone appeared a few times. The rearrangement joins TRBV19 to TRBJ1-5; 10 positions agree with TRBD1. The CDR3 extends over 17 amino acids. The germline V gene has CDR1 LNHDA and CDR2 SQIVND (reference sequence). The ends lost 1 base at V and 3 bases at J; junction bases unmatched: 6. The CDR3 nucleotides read TGTGCCAGTAGTATAGGACAGGGGGCTAATGTCAATCAGCCCCAGCATTTT. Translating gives CASSIGQGANVNQPQHF.

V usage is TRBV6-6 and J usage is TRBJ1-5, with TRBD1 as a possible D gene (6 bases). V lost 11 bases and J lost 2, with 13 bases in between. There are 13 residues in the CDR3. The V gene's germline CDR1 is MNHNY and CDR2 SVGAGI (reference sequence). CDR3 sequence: CAGGAQGNQPQHF. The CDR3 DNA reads TGTGCCGGGGGGGCGCAGGGCAATCAGCCCCAGCATTTT.

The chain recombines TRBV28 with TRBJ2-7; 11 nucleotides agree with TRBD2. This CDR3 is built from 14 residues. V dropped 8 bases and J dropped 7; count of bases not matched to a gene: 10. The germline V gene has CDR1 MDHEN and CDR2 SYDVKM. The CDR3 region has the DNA TGTGCCAGCGGGGGACTAGCGGACGAATTGGAGCAGTACTTC. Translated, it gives CASGGLADELEQYF.

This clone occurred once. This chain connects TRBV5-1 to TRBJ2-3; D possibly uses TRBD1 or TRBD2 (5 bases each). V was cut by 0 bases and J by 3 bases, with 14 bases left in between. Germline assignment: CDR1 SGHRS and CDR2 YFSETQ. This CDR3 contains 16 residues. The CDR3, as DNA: TGCGCCAGCAGCTTGGCCCCCGGGGACGGGACAGATACGCAGTATTTT. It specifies CASSLAPGDGTDTQYF.

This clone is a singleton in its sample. The CDR3 sequence is CASSIDGSVRQGAFNTEAFF. The CDR3 DNA follows: TGTGCCAGTAGTATAGATGGGAGCGTGAGACAGGGGGCTTTTAACACTGAAGCTTTCTTT. The V call is TRBV19, the J call TRBJ1-1; 10 bases are shared with TRBD1. This CDR3 spans 20 amino acids. V lost 0 bases to trimming and J lost 2 bases; unmatched junction nucleotides: 15. Germline CDR1 and CDR2: LNHDA and SQIVND (reference sequence).

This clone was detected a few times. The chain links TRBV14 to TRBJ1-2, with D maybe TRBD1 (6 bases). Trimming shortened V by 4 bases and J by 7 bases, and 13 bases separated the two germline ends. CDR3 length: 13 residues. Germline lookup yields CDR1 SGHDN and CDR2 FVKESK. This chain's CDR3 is CASSPRRGVGYTF. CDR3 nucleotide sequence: TGTGCCAGCAGCCCAAGGAGGGGGGTTGGCTACACCTTC.

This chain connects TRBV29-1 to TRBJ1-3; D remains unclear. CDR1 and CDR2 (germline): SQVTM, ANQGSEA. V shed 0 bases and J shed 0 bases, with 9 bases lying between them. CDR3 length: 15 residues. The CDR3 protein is CSVEEEGNSGNTIYF. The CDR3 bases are TGCAGCGTTGAAGAGGAGGGAAACTCTGGAAACACCATATATTTT.

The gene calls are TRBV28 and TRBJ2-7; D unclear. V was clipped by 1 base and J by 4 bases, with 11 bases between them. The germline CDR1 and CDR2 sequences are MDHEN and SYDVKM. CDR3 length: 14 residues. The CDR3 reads CASSLFGSSYEQYF. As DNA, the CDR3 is TGTGCCAGCAGTTTATTCGGAAGTTCGTACGAGCAGTACTTC.

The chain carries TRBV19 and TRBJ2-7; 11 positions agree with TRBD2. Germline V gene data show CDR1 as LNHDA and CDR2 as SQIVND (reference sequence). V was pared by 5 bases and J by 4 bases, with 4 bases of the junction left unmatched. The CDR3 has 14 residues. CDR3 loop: CASSLAGGWYEQYF. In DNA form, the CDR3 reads TGTGCCAGTAGTCTAGCGGGAGGATGGTACGAGCAGTACTTC.

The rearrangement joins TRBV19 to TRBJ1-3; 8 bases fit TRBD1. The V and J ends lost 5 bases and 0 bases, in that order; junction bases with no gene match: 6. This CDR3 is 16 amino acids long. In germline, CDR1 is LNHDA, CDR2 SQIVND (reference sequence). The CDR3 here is CASSSRTGSSGNTIYF. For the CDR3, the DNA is TGTGCCAGTAGTTCACGGACAGGGAGCTCTGGAAACACCATATATTTT.